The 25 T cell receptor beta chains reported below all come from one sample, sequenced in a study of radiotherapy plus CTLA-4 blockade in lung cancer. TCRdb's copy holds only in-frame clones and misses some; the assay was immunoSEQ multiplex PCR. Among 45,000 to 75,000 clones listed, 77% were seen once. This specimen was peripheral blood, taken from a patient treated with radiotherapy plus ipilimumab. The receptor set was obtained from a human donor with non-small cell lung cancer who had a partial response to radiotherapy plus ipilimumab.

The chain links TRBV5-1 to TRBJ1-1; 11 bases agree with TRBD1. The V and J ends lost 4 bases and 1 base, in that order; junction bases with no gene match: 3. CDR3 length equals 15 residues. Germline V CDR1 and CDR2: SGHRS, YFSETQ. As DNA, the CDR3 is TGCGCCAGCAGCGGGGGACAGGGGGAGAACACTGAAGCTTTCTTT. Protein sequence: CASSGGQGENTEAFF.

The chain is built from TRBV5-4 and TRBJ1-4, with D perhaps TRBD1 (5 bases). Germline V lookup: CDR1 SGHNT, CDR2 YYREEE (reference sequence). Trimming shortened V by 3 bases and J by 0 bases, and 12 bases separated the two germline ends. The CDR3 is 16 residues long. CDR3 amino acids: CASSSRQRSTNEKLFF. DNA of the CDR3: TGTGCCAGCAGCTCGCGACAGCGTTCAACTAATGAAAAACTGTTTTTT.

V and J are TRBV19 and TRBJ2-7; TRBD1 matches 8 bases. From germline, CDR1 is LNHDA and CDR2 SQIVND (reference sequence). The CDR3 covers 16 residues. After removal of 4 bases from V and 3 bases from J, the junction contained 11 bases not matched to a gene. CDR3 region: CASSTWDQGQGYEQYF. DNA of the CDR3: TGTGCCAGTAGTACATGGGATCAAGGACAGGGCTACGAGCAGTACTTC.

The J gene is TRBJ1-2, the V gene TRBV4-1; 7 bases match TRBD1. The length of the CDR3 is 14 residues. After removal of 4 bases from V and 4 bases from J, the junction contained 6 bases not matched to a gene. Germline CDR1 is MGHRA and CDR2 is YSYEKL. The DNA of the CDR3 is TGCGCCAGCAGCCGTAACCGGGACAGCTATGGCTACACCTTC. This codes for CASSRNRDSYGYTF.

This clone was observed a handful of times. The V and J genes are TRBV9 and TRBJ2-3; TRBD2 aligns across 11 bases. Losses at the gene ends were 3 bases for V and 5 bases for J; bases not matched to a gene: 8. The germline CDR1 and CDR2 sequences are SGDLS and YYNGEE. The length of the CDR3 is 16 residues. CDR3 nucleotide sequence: TGTGCCAGCAGCGCCCTACTAGCGGGGGCTGGAGATACGCAGTATTTT. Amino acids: CASSALLAGAGDTQYF.

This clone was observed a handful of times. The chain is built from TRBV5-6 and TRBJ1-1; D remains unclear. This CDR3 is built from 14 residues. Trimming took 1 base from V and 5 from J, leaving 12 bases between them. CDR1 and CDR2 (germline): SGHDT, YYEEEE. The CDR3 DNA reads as TGTGCCAGCAGCTTGACCGGCGCGGAGACTGAAGCTTTCTTT. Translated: CASSLTGAETEAFF.

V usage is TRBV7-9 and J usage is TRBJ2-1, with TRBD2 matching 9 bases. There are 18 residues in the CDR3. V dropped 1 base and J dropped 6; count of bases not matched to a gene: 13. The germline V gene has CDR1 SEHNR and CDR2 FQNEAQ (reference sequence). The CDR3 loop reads CASSLGAGGPVRSNEQFF. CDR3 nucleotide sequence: TGTGCCAGCAGCTTAGGAGCGGGGGGCCCGGTTCGGTCCAATGAGCAGTTCTTC. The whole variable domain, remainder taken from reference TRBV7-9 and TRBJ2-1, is DTGVSQNPRHKITKRGQNVTFRCDPISEHNRLYWYRQTLGQGPEFLTYFQNEAQLEKSRLLSDRFSAERPKGSFSTLEIQRTEQGDSAMYLCASSLGAGGPVRSNEQFFGPGTRLTVL.

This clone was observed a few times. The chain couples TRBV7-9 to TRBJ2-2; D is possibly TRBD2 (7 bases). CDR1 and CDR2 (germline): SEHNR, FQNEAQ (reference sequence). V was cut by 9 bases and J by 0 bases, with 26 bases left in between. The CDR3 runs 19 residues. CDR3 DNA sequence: TGTGCCAGTTCGTGGAGGGGGGGCGTCGACGTCGCGAACACCGGGGAGCTGTTTTTT. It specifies CASSWRGGVDVANTGELFF.

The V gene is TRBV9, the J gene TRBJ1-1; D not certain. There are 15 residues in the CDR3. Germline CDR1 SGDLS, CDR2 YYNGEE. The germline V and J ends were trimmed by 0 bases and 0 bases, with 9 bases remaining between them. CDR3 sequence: CASSVGERMNTEAFF. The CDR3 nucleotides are TGTGCCAGCAGCGTAGGGGAGCGGATGAACACTGAAGCTTTCTTT.

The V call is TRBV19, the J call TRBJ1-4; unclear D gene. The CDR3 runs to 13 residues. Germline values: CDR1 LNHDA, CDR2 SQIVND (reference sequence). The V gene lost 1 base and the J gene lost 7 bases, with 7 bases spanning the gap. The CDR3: CASSIVPGEKLFF. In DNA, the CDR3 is TGTGCCAGTAGTATAGTTCCGGGTGAAAAACTGTTTTTT.

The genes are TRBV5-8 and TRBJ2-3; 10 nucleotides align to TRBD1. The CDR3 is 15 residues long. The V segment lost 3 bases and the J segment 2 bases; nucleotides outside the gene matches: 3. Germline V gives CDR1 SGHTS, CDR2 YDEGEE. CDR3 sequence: CASSSGQGTTDTQYF. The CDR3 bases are TGTGCCAGCAGCTCGGGACAGGGGACCACAGATACGCAGTATTTT.

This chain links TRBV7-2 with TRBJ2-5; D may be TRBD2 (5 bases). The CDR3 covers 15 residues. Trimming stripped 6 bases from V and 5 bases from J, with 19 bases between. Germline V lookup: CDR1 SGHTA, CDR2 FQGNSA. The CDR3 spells CASSSFPRGPETQYF. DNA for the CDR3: TGTGCCAGCAGTTCTTTTCCCCGGGGTCCTGAGACCCAGTACTTC.

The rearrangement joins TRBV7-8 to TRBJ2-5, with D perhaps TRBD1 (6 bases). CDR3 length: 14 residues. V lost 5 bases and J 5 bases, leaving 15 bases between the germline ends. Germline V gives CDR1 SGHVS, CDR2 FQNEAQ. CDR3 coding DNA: TGTGCCAGCAGCCCCGGACAGAGGACCGAGACCCAGTACTTC. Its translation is CASSPGQRTETQYF.

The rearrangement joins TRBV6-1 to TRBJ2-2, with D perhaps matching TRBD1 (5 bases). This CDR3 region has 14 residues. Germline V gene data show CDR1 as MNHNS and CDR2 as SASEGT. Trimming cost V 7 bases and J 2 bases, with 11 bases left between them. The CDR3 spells CASILDSNTGELFF. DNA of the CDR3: TGTGCCAGCATCCTCGACAGTAACACCGGGGAGCTGTTTTTT.

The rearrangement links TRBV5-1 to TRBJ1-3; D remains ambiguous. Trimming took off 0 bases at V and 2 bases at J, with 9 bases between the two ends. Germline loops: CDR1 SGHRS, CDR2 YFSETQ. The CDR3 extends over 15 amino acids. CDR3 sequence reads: CASSLGGGTGNTIYF. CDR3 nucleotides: TGCGCCAGCAGCTTGGGAGGTGGCACTGGAAACACCATATATTTT.

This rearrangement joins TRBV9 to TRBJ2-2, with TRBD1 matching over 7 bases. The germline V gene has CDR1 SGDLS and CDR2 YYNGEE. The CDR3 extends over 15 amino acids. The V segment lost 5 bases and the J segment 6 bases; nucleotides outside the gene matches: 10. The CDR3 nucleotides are TGTGCCAGCAGTGGGACAGCTACTGAGGCCGGGGAGCTGTTTTTT. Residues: CASSGTATEAGELFF. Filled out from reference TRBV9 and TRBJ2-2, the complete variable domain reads DSGVTQTPKHLITATGQRVTLRCSPRSGDLSVYWYQQSLDQGLQFLIQYYNGEERAKGNILERFSAQQFPDLHSELNLSSLELGDSALYFCASSGTATEAGELFFGEGSRLTVL.

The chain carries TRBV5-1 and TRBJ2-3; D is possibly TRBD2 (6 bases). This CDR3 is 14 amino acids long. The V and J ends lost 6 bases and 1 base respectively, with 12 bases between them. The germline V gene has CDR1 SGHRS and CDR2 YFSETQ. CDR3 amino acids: CASKGLPGTDTQYF. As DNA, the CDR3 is TGCGCCAGCAAAGGACTACCCGGCACAGATACGCAGTATTTT.

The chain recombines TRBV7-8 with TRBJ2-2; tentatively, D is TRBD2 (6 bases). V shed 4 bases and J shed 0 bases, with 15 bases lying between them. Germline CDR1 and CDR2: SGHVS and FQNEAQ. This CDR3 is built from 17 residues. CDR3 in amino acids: CASSSGRPHANTGELFF. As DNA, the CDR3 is TGTGCCAGCAGCTCCGGGAGACCACACGCGAACACCGGGGAGCTGTTTTTT.

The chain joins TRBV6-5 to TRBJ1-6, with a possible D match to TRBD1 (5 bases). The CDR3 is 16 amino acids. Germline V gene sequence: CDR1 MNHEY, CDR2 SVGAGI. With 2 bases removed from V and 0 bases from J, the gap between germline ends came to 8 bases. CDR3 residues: CASSYRQSSYNSPLHF. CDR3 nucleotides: TGTGCCAGCAGTTACCGACAGAGCTCCTATAATTCACCCCTCCACTTT.

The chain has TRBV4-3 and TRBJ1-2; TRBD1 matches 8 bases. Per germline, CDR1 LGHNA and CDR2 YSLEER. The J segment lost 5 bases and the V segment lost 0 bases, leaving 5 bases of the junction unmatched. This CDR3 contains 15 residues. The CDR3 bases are TGCGCCAGCAGCCAAGATCGCACAGGGGGTTATGGCTACACCTTC. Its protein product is CASSQDRTGGYGYTF.

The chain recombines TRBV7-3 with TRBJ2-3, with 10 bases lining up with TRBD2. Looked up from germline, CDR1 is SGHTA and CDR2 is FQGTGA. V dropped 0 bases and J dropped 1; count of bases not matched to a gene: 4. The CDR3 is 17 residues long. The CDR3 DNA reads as TGTGCCAGCAGCTTAACAGGAGCGGGGGGGGGCACAGATACGCAGTATTTT. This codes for CASSLTGAGGGTDTQYF.

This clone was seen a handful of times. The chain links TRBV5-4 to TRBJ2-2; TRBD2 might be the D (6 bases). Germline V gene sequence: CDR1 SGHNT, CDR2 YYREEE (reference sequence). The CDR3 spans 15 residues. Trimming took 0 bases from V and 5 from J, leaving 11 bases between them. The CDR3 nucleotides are TGTGCCAGCAGCTTGGCGGACTACCCTACCGGGGAGCTGTTTTTT. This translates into CASSLADYPTGELFF.

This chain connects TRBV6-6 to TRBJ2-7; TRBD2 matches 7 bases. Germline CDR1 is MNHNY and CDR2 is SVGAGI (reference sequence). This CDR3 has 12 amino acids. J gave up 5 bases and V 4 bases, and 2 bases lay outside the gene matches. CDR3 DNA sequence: TGTGCCAGCAGTTTCAGCGGGGACGAGCAGTACTTC. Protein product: CASSFSGDEQYF.

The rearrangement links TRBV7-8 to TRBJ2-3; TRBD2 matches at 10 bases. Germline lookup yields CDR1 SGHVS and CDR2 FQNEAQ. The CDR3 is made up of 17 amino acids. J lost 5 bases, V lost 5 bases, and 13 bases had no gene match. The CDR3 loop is CASSTSLSGGVVDTQYF. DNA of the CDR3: TGTGCCAGCAGCACGAGCCTAAGCGGGGGGGTTGTAGATACGCAGTATTTT.

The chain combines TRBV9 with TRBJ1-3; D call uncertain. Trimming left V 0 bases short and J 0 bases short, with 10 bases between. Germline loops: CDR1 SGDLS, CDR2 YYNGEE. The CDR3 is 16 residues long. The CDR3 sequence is CASSVATDYSGNTIYF. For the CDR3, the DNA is TGTGCCAGCAGCGTAGCGACGGACTACTCTGGAAACACCATATATTTT.